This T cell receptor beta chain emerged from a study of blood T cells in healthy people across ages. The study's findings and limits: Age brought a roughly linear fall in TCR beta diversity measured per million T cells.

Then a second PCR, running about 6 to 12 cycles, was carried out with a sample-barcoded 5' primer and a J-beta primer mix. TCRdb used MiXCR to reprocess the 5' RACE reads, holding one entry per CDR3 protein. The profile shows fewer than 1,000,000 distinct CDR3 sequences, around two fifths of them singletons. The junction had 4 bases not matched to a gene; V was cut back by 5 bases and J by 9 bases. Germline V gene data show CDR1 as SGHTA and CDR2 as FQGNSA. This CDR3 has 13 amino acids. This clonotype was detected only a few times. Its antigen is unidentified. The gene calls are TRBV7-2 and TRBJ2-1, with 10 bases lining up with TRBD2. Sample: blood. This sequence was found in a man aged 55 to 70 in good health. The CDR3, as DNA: TGTGCCAGCAGCCCTCGACTAGCGGGTGAGCAGTTCTTC. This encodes CASSPRLAGEQFF.